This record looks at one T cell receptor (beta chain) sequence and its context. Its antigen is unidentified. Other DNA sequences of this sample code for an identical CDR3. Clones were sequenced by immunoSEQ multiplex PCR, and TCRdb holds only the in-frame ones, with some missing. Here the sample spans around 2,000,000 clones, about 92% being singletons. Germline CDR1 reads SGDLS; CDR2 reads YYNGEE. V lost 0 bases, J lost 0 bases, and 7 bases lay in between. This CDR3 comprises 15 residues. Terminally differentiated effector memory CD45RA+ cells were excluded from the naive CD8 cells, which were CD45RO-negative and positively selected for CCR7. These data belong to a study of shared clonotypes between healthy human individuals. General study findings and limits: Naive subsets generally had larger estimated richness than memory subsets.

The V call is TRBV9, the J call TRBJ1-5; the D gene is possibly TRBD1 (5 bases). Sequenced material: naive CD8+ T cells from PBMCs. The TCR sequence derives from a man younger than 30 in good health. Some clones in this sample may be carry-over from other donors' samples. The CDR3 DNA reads TGTGCCAGCAGCGTAGAGGGGTATAGCAATCAGCCCCAGCATTTT. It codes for CASSVEGYSNQPQHF. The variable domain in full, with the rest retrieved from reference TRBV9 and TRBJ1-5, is DSGVTQTPKHLITATGQRVTLRCSPRSGDLSVYWYQQSLDQGLQFLIQYYNGEERAKGNILERFSAQQFPDLHSELNLSSLELGDSALYFCASSVEGYSNQPQHFGDGTRLSIL.